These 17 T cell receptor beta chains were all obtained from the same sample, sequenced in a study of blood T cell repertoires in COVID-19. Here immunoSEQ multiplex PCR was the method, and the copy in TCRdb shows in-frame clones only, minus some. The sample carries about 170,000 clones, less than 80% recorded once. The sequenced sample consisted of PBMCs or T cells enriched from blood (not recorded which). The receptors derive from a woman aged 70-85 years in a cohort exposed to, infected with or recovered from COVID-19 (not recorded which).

This chain's CDR3 is CASSPYINEKLFF. The CDR3 nucleotides read TGTGCCAGCAGCCCTTATATTAATGAAAAACTGTTTTTT. The chain has TRBV12-3 or TRBV12-4 and TRBJ1-4; D is ambiguous. V shed 6 bases and J shed 4 bases, with 9 bases lying between them. The CDR3 spans 13 residues.

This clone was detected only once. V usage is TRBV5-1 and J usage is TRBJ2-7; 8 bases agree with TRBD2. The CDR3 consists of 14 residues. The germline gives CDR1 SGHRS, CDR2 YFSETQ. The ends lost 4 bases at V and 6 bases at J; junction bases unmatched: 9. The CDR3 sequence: CASSPRPSGGEQYF. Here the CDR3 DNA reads TGCGCCAGCAGCCCCCGCCCGAGCGGGGGCGAGCAGTACTTC.

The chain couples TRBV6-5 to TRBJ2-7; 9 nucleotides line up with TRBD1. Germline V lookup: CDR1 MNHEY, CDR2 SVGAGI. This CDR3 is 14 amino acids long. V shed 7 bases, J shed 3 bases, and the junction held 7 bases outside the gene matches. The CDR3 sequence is CASIFGTGFYEQYF. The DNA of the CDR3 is TGTGCCAGCATTTTTGGGACAGGGTTCTACGAGCAGTACTTC.

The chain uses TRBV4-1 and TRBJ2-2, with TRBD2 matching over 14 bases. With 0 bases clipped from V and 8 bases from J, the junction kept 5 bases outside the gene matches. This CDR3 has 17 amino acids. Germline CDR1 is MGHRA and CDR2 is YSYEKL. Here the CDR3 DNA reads TGCGCCAGCAGCCAAGAGACCGGGACTAGCGGGAGAGGGGAGCTGTTTTTT. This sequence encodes CASSQETGTSGRGELFF.

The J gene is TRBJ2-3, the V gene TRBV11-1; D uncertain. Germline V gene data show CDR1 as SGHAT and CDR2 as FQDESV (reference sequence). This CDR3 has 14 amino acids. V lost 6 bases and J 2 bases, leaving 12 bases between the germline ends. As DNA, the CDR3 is TGTGCCAGCAGACGGTCGGTCGACACAGATACGCAGTATTTT. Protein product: CASRRSVDTDTQYF.

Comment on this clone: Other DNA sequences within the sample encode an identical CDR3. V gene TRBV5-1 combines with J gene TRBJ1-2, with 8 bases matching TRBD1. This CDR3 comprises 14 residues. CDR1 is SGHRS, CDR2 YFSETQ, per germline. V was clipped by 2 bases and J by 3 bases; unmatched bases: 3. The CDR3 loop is CASSLSGGDYGYTF. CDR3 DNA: TGCGCCAGCAGCTTATCAGGGGGCGACTATGGCTACACCTTC.

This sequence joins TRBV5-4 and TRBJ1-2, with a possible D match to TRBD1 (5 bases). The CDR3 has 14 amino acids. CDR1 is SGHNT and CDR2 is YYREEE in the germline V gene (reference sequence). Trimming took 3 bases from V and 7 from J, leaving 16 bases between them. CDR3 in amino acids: CASSSGHYASGYTF. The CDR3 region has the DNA TGTGCCAGCAGCTCCGGACATTACGCGTCTGGCTACACCTTC.

The chain's CDR3 is CAISVDRVVSPLHF. As DNA, the CDR3 is TGTGCCATCAGTGTGGACAGGGTGGTTTCACCCCTCCACTTT. This sequence joins TRBV10-3 and TRBJ1-6, with 8 bases that match TRBD1. With 4 bases clipped from V and 9 bases from J, the junction kept 5 bases outside the gene matches. The CDR3 covers 14 residues. From germline, CDR1 is ENHRY and CDR2 SYGVKD.

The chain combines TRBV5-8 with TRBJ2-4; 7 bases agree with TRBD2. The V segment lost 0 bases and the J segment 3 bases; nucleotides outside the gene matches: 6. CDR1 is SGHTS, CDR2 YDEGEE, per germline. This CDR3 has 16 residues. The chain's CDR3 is CASSLVPGGSKNIQYF. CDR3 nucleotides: TGTGCCAGCAGCTTGGTCCCCGGGGGGAGCAAAAACATTCAGTACTTC.

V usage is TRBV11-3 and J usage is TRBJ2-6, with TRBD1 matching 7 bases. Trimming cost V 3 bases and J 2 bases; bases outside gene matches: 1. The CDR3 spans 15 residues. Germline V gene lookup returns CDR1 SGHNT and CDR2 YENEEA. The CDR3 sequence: CASSFRGPGANVLTF. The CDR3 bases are TGTGCCAGCAGCTTTAGGGGGCCTGGGGCCAACGTCCTGACTTTC.

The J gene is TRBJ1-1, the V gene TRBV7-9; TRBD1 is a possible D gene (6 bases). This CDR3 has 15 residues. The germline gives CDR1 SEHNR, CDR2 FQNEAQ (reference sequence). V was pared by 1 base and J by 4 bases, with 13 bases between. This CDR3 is CASSLGSGVGTEAFF. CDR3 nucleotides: TGTGCCAGCAGCTTAGGTTCAGGGGTCGGCACTGAAGCTTTCTTT.

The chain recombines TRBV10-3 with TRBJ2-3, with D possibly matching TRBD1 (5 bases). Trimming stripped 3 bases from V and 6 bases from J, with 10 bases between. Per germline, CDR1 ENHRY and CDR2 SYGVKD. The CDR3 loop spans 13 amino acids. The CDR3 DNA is TGTGCCATCAGTGACGCAGGGCGGGATACGCAGTATTTT. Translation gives CAISDAGRDTQYF.

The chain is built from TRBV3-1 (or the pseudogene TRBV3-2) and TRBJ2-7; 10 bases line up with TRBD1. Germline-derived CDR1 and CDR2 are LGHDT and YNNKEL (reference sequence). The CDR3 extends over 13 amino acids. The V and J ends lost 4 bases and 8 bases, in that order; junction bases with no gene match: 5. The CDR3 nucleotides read TGTGCCAGCAGCCCCCGGGACAGGGGTAAGCAGTACTTC. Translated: CASSPRDRGKQYF.

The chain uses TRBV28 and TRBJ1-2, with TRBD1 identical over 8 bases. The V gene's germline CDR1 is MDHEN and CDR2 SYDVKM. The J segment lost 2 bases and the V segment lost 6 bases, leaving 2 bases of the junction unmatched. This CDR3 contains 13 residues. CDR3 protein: CASSRGRNYGYTF. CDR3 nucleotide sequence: TGTGCCAGCAGCAGGGGGCGGAACTATGGCTACACCTTC.

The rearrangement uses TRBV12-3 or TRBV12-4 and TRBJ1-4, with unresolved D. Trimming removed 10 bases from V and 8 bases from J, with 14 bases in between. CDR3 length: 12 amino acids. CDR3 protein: CATSLGREKLFF. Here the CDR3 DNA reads TGTGCCACCTCCCTCGGGAGAGAAAAACTGTTTTTT.

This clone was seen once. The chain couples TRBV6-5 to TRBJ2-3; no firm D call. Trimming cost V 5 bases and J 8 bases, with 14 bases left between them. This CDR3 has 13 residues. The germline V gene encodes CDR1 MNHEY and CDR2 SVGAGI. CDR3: CASSTRGDITQYF. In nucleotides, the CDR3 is TGTGCCAGCAGTACTCGTGGAGATATTACGCAGTATTTT.

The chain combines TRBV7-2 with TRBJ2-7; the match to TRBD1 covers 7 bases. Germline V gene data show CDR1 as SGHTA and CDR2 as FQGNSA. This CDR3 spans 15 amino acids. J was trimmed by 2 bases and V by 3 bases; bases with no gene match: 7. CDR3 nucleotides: TGTGCCAGCAGCTTGGTCGGGACAGCAACCTACGAGCAGTACTTC. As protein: CASSLVGTATYEQYF. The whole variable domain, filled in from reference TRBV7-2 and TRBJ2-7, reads GAGVSQSPSNKVTEKGKDVELRCDPISGHTALYWYRQSLGQGLEFLIYFQGNSAPDKSGLPSDRFSAERTGGSVSTLTIQRTQQEDSAVYLCASSLVGTATYEQYFGPGTRLTVT.